This passage covers 24 T cell receptor beta chains from one sample sequenced in a study of T-cell memory formation after mild COVID-19. In TCRdb, the 5' RACE reads were re-called with MiXCR into one record per CDR3 protein. The sample records approximately 350,000 distinct CDR3 sequences, under 15% being singletons. Source material: PBMCs or a T cell subset sorted from them (not recorded which). The receptor set was obtained from a man in his late teens or twenties who had mild COVID-19 (a few samples of this study predate the infection). Cell type and time point are not known.

This clonotype showed up just a few times. This chain connects TRBV27 to TRBJ2-1; 13 bases line up with TRBD2. After removal of 5 bases from V and 7 bases from J, the junction contained 5 bases not matched to a gene. Germline CDR1 is MNHEY and CDR2 is SMNVEV (reference sequence). The length of the CDR3 is 15 residues. This CDR3 is CASSTTSGGANEQFF. CDR3 in DNA: TGTGCCAGCAGTACAACTAGCGGGGGGGCTAATGAGCAGTTCTTC.

The CDR3 DNA sequence: TGTGCCAGCAGCCCGGGGGGGCAGGCGCCCGGAAACACCATATATTTT. Translating gives CASSPGGQAPGNTIYF. V usage is TRBV5-5 and J usage is TRBJ1-3; TRBD1 is a possible D gene (6 bases). Germline values: CDR1 SGHKS, CDR2 YYEKEE (reference sequence). CDR3 length: 16 residues. Trimming pared 4 bases from V and 4 bases from J, leaving 18 bases between. Full variable domain (rest looked up from reference TRBV5-5 and TRBJ1-3): DAGVTQSPTHLIKTRGQQVTLRCSPISGHKSVSWYQQVLGQGPQFIFQYYEKEERGRGNFPDRFSARQFPNYSSELNVNALLLGDSALYLCASSPGGQAPGNTIYFGEGSWLTVV.

The gene calls are TRBV2 and TRBJ2-3; TRBD2 matches 7 bases. With 10 bases clipped from V and 2 bases from J, the junction kept 9 bases outside the gene matches. The CDR3 covers 14 residues. Germline values: CDR1 SNHLY, CDR2 FYNNEI. The CDR3 loop reads CATLTSSSTDTQYF. CDR3 sequence (DNA): TGTGCCACCTTGACTAGCTCTTCCACAGATACGCAGTATTTT.

The chain couples TRBV12-3 or TRBV12-4 to TRBJ2-6; possible D gene TRBD2, 5 bases. This CDR3 is 15 amino acids long. V lost 8 bases, J lost 1 base, and 12 bases lay in between. The DNA of the CDR3 is TGTGCCAGCTGCCTTCGGGAATCTGGGGCCAACGTCCTGACTTTC. Its translation: CASCLRESGANVLTF.

There are many counts of this clonotype. The rearrangement links TRBV12-3 or TRBV12-4 to TRBJ2-7, with D uncertain. The ends were cut back, 5 bases at V and 5 bases at J, with 10 bases in the middle. This CDR3 comprises 12 residues. The CDR3 DNA is TGTGCCAGCAGTCCCCGTTTCGACGAGCAGTACTTC. Its protein is CASSPRFDEQYF.

The chain recombines TRBV18 with TRBJ2-4; D tentatively fits TRBD1 or TRBD2 (5 bases each). Germline V CDR1 and CDR2: KGHSH, LQKENI. The CDR3 totals 17 residues. Trimming took off 3 bases at V and 7 bases at J, with 22 bases between the two ends. The CDR3, as DNA: TGTGCCAGCTCACCGCAACATGTGGGGCCGACTAAGAACATTCAGTACTTC. Its protein is CASSPQHVGPTKNIQYF. Using reference TRBV18 and TRBJ2-4 for the parts outside the CDR3, the full variable domain is NAGVMQNPRHLVRRRGQEARLRCSPMKGHSHVYWYRQLPEEGLKFMVYLQKENIIDESGMPKERFSAEFPKEGPSILRIQQVVRGDSAAYFCASSPQHVGPTKNIQYFGAGTRLSVL.

The rearrangement joins TRBV15 to TRBJ2-5; the D is unclear. Germline-derived CDR1 and CDR2 are LNHNV and YYDKDF (reference sequence). Deletions cut 3 bases from V and 1 base from J, with 12 bases between. This CDR3 contains 15 residues. This CDR3 is CATSSIRFPQETQYF. The CDR3, as DNA: TGTGCCACCAGCAGTATCAGGTTTCCCCAAGAGACCCAGTACTTC.

The J gene is TRBJ1-5, the V gene TRBV30; D is ambiguous. Germline V gene sequence: CDR1 GTSNPN, CDR2 SVGIG (reference sequence). Trimming cost V 1 base and J 7 bases, with 11 bases left between them. This CDR3 has 13 amino acids. The CDR3 DNA follows: TGTGCCTGGAGTGGCCAACCCTCGCAGCCCCAGCATTTT. Translating gives CAWSGQPSQPQHF.

The chain combines TRBV5-6 with TRBJ1-2; D possibly corresponds to TRBD1 (5 bases). CDR3 length: 14 residues. Germline V gene data show CDR1 as SGHDT and CDR2 as YYEEEE. Trimming pared 4 bases from V and 2 bases from J, leaving 12 bases between. CDR3 in DNA: TGTGCCAGCAGCCCGGGACCGCTAAACTATGGCTACACCTTC. It encodes CASSPGPLNYGYTF.

CDR3: CASSLGQEATEAFF. The CDR3 DNA reads TGTGCCAGCAGCTTGGGGCAGGAGGCCACTGAAGCTTTCTTT. The rearrangement joins TRBV7-6 to TRBJ1-1; a weak D match, TRBD1 (5 bases). Trimming removed 3 bases from V and 4 bases from J, with 12 bases in between. Germline V gives CDR1 SGHVS, CDR2 FNYEAQ. This CDR3 has 14 amino acids.

This clonotype was seen a handful of times. The gene calls are TRBV7-9 and TRBJ2-2; 9 bases fit TRBD1. This CDR3 comprises 17 residues. V shed 3 bases, J shed 5 bases, and the junction held 10 bases outside the gene matches. Germline V gene sequence: CDR1 SEHNR, CDR2 FQNEAQ (reference sequence). CDR3 sequence: CASSFRRDRDGTGELFF. CDR3 sequence (DNA): TGTGCCAGCAGCTTCCGACGGGACAGGGACGGGACCGGGGAGCTGTTTTTT. The full variable domain, with the rest looked up from reference TRBV7-9 and TRBJ2-2, is DTGVSQNPRHKITKRGQNVTFRCDPISEHNRLYWYRQTLGQGPEFLTYFQNEAQLEKSRLLSDRFSAERPKGSFSTLEIQRTEQGDSAMYLCASSFRRDRDGTGELFFGEGSRLTVL.

This rearrangement joins TRBV9 to TRBJ2-7; D call uncertain. Germline CDR1 reads SGDLS; CDR2 reads YYNGEE. This CDR3 comprises 14 residues. The V gene lost 0 bases and the J gene lost 0 bases, with 7 bases spanning the gap. CDR3 in amino acids: CASSVDPSSYEQYF. Here the CDR3 DNA reads TGTGCCAGCAGCGTAGACCCTAGCTCCTACGAGCAGTACTTC.

The chain recombines TRBV5-4 with TRBJ2-1; tentative D call: TRBD2 (5 bases). The CDR3 runs to 14 residues. V was shortened by 0 bases and J by 6 bases, with 10 bases between the two germline ends. In germline, CDR1 is SGHNT, CDR2 YYREEE (reference sequence). This chain's CDR3 is CASSLELAGNEQFF. The CDR3 DNA is TGTGCCAGCAGCTTGGAGCTAGCCGGCAATGAGCAGTTCTTC.

The sample holds a few counts of this clonotype. The rearrangement uses TRBV10-3 and TRBJ1-1; 8 positions agree with TRBD1. The CDR3 runs to 14 residues. J lost 5 bases, V lost 6 bases, and 8 bases had no gene match. Germline lookup yields CDR1 ENHRY and CDR2 SYGVKD. CDR3 nucleotides: TGTGCCATCAGGGAAGACAGGGGATGGACTGAAGCTTTCTTT. Translating gives CAIREDRGWTEAFF.

There are a few counts of this clonotype. The chain joins TRBV7-3 to TRBJ2-1; maybe TRBD1 (5 bases). Germline V gene data show CDR1 as SGHTA and CDR2 as FQGTGA. The V end lost 5 bases, the J end lost 0 bases, and 14 bases lay between the germline ends. The CDR3 is 16 residues long. The CDR3 region has the DNA TGTGCCAGCAGCCGCCTGGGGCTAGGCTCCTACAATGAGCAGTTCTTC. Translated, it gives CASSRLGLGSYNEQFF.

This clonotype was found many times. The chain recombines TRBV11-2 with TRBJ1-2; 9 bases are a match to TRBD1. The CDR3 runs to 15 residues. V gave up 4 bases and J gave up 6 bases; unmatched junction bases: 9. Germline V gives CDR1 SGHAT, CDR2 FQNNGV. CDR3 amino acids: CASSSPPWTGDGYTF. The CDR3 DNA reads as TGTGCCAGCAGCTCCCCTCCCTGGACAGGGGATGGCTACACCTTC.

This clonotype was seen only a few times. This chain connects TRBV20-1 to TRBJ1-5, with D possibly TRBD1 on 6 matching bases. Trimming took 6 bases from V and 4 from J, leaving 13 bases between them. CDR1 is DFQATT, CDR2 SNEGSKA, per germline (reference sequence). The CDR3 runs to 13 residues. The CDR3 spells CSATTGANQPQHF. DNA for the CDR3: TGCAGTGCCACGACAGGAGCTAATCAGCCCCAGCATTTT.

The chain couples TRBV2 to TRBJ2-6; D may correspond to TRBD1 or TRBD2 (5 bases each). The germline V gene has CDR1 SNHLY and CDR2 FYNNEI. V was shortened by 3 bases and J by 2 bases, with 17 bases between the two germline ends. The CDR3 consists of 18 residues. The CDR3: CASSDPRVKLAGANVLTF. In nucleotides, the CDR3 is TGTGCCAGCAGTGACCCCAGGGTAAAACTAGCTGGGGCCAACGTCCTGACTTTC.

This chain uses TRBV29-1 with TRBJ1-1; no clear D. V lost 0 bases to trimming and J lost 4 bases, with 6 bases between them. Germline V gene lookup returns CDR1 SQVTM and CDR2 ANQGSEA. CDR3 length: 12 amino acids. The CDR3 coding sequence is TGCAGCGTTGAAGATCGTGGCACTGAAGCTTTCTTT. The encoded protein is CSVEDRGTEAFF.

The sample holds a few counts of this clonotype. The chain combines TRBV4-3 with TRBJ2-7; no firm D call. From germline, CDR1 is LGHNA and CDR2 YSLEER. The CDR3 runs 13 residues. The V end was cut by 0 bases, the J end by 4 bases, with 7 bases between. The CDR3: CASSQDIGYEQYV. CDR3 coding DNA: TGCGCCAGCAGCCAAGATATAGGTTACGAGCAGTACGTC.

In this sample, this clonotype turned up a few times. The chain recombines TRBV20-1 with TRBJ2-1; D unclear. CDR3 length: 13 amino acids. Germline assignment: CDR1 DFQATT and CDR2 SNEGSKA (reference sequence). V dropped 7 bases and J dropped 0 bases, with 10 bases sitting between them. CDR3 amino acids: CSGVEDSYNEQFF. CDR3 DNA sequence: TGCAGTGGGGTCGAGGACTCCTACAATGAGCAGTTCTTC.

The chain uses TRBV19 and TRBJ1-6; D is uncertain. CDR1 and CDR2 from the germline V gene are LNHDA and SQIVND (reference sequence). The germline V and J ends were trimmed by 1 base and 9 bases, with 13 bases remaining between them. CDR3 length: 15 residues. The CDR3 here is CASSIAPRESSPLHF. The CDR3 nucleotides read TGTGCCAGTAGTATAGCCCCCAGAGAGAGTTCACCCCTCCACTTT.

The rearrangement joins TRBV4-3 to TRBJ2-7; no reliable D call. Germline CDR1 is LGHNA and CDR2 is YSLEER. The CDR3 extends over 16 amino acids. Between the trimmed V and J ends, which lost 1 base and 2 bases, there was a span of 15 bases. CDR3 in amino acids: CASSQALTQVAYEQYF. The CDR3 coding sequence is TGCGCCAGCAGCCAAGCTCTCACCCAAGTCGCCTACGAGCAGTACTTC.

This rearrangement joins TRBV6-5 to TRBJ2-2; TRBD2 matches at 10 bases. Germline V CDR1 and CDR2: MNHEY, SVGAGI. The V and J ends lost 6 bases and 4 bases, in that order; junction bases with no gene match: 5. The CDR3 contains 15 residues. CDR3 DNA: TGTGCCAGCAGAGTAGCGGGGGGCCCCACCGGGGAGCTGTTTTTT. This encodes CASRVAGGPTGELFF.